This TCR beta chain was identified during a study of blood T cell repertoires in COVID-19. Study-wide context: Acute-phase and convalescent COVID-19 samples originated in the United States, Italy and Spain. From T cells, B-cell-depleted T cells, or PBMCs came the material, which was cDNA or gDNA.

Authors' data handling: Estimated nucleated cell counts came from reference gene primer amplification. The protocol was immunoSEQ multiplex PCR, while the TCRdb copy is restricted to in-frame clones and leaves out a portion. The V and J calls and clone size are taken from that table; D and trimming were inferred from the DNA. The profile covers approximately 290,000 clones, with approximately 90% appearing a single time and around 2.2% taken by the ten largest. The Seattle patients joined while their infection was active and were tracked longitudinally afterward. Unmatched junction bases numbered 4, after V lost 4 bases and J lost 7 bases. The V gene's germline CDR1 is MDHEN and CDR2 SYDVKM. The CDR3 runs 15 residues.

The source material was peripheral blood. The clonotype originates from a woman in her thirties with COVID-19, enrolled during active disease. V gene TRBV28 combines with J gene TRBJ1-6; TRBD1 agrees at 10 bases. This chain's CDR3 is CASSWWTGGNSPLHF. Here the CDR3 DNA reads TGTGCCAGCAGTTGGTGGACAGGGGGGAATTCACCCCTCCACTTT. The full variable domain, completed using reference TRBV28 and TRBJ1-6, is DVKVTQSSRYLVKRTGEKVFLECVQDMDHENMFWYRQDPGLGLRLIYFSYDVKMKEKGDIPEGYSVSREKKERFSLILESASTNQTSMYLCASSWWTGGNSPLHFGNGTRLTVT.